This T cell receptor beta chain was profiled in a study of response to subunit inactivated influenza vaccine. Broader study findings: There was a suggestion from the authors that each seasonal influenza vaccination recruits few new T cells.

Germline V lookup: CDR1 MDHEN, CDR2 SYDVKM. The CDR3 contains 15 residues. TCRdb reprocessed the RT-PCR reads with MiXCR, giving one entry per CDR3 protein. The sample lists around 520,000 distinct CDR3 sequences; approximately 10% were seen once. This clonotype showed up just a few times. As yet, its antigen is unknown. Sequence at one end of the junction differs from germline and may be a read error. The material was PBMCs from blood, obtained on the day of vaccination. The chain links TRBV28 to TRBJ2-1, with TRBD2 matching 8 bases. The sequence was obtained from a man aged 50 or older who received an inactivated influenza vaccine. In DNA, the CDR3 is TGTGCCAGCAATTTAGCGGGGCTCTCCTACAATGAGCAGTTCTTC. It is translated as CASNLAGLSYNEQFF.